The 27 T cell receptor beta chains given below trace back to one sample, sequenced in a study of blood T cell repertoires in COVID-19. Generated by immunoSEQ multiplex PCR, the TCRdb table keeps only in-frame clones and is missing some. This table has 150,000 to 200,000 clones, more than 70% appearing once. Sequences were obtained from peripheral blood. These receptors were collected from a human donor in a cohort sampled during active COVID-19.

This clone was seen a single time. This rearrangement joins TRBV3-1 (or the pseudogene TRBV3-2) to TRBJ2-1; a weak D match, TRBD2 (6 bases). The V gene's germline CDR1 is LGHDT and CDR2 YNNKEL (reference sequence). The CDR3 extends over 18 amino acids. V shed 1 base and J shed 6 bases, with 22 bases lying between them. The CDR3 loop is CASSQVADRGRAINEQFF. The CDR3 nucleotides read TGTGCCAGCAGCCAAGTAGCGGACCGAGGTAGGGCAATCAATGAGCAGTTCTTC.

This chain uses TRBV28 with TRBJ1-1; a possible D gene is TRBD1 (6 bases). Germline V lookup: CDR1 MDHEN, CDR2 SYDVKM. Trimming took 3 bases from V and 3 from J, leaving 14 bases between them. This CDR3 contains 15 residues. The CDR3 coding sequence is TGTGCCAGCAGTTTCGGAGACAGGTCCCACACTGAAGCTTTCTTT. It is translated as CASSFGDRSHTEAFF.

The J gene is TRBJ1-2, the V gene TRBV6-4, with 11 bases that match TRBD1. V trimming: 7 bases; J trimming: 5 bases; junction bases outside the gene matches: 12. Germline assignment: CDR1 MRHNA and CDR2 SNTAGT. The CDR3 loop spans 16 amino acids. CDR3 DNA sequence: TGTGCCAGCACGGACAGGGGGCATCACTGTCTTTATGGCTACACCTTC. As protein: CASTDRGHHCLYGYTF.

This clone came up a few times. The chain uses TRBV30 and TRBJ1-3; D remains ambiguous. The V and J ends lost 0 bases and 0 bases respectively, with 9 bases between them. The CDR3 runs 15 residues. Germline CDR1 reads GTSNPN; CDR2 reads SVGIG (reference sequence). CDR3 amino acids: CAWSVGGSSGNTIYF. The CDR3 DNA reads as TGTGCCTGGAGTGTAGGCGGCAGCTCTGGAAACACCATATATTTT.

The CDR3 DNA reads as TGTGCCAGCATCAAAGGGACAGCCCGAACTGAAGCTTTCTTT. It translates to CASIKGTARTEAFF. The chain is built from TRBV7-9 and TRBJ1-1; the match to TRBD1 covers 7 bases. J gave up 5 bases and V 7 bases, and 10 bases lay outside the gene matches. There are 14 residues in the CDR3. Germline V gives CDR1 SEHNR, CDR2 FQNEAQ (reference sequence).

The chain uses TRBV25-1 and TRBJ2-3, with D possibly TRBD2 on 5 matching bases. This CDR3 spans 15 amino acids. Trimming shortened V by 11 bases and J by 2 bases, and 20 bases separated the two germline ends. CDR1 and CDR2 from the germline V gene are MGHDK and SYGVNS. CDR3 DNA: TGTGCCTCCCGGGTTGAGGGAGAGATCACAGATACGCAGTATTTT. The encoded protein is CASRVEGEITDTQYF.

The chain employs TRBV6-5 and TRBJ1-2; 8 nucleotides match TRBD1. V was clipped by 6 bases and J by 5 bases; unmatched bases: 8. From germline, CDR1 is MNHEY and CDR2 SVGAGI. CDR3 length equals 14 residues. The CDR3 loop is CASRGWDRNYGYTF. CDR3 sequence (DNA): TGTGCCAGCAGAGGTTGGGACAGGAATTATGGCTACACCTTC.

This chain joins TRBV14 and TRBJ1-1, with D tentatively TRBD1 (5 bases). The CDR3 spans 15 residues. V dropped 2 bases and J dropped 6 bases, with 16 bases sitting between them. The germline gives CDR1 SGHDN, CDR2 FVKESK. In DNA, the CDR3 is TGTGCCAGCAGCCAATTCGGGGGAAAATGGTCTGAAGCTTTCTTT. Encoded protein: CASSQFGGKWSEAFF.

This chain connects TRBV9 to TRBJ1-6; 10 bases map to TRBD1. V lost 3 bases to trimming and J lost 9 bases; unmatched junction nucleotides: 6. Germline V gene data show CDR1 as SGDLS and CDR2 as YYNGEE. The CDR3 is 15 amino acids. As DNA, the CDR3 is TGTGCCAGCAGCGCCACCGGACAGGGGGGTTCACCCCTCCACTTT. This encodes CASSATGQGGSPLHF. Combining the CDR3 with reference TRBV9 and TRBJ1-6 gives the whole variable domain DSGVTQTPKHLITATGQRVTLRCSPRSGDLSVYWYQQSLDQGLQFLIQYYNGEERAKGNILERFSAQQFPDLHSELNLSSLELGDSALYFCASSATGQGGSPLHFGNGTRLTVT.

This chain connects TRBV4-1 to TRBJ1-2; perhaps TRBD1 as D (6 bases). The CDR3 is 16 amino acids. Germline CDR1 is MGHRA and CDR2 is YSYEKL. V was trimmed by 0 bases and J by 4 bases, leaving 15 bases between them. The CDR3 DNA reads TGCGCCAGCAGCCAAGATCTGGTCACAGGGACCTATGGCTACACCTTC. Translation gives CASSQDLVTGTYGYTF.

The V call is TRBV2, the J call TRBJ1-3; the D gene is possibly TRBD1 (6 bases). Germline values: CDR1 SNHLY, CDR2 FYNNEI. The V and J ends lost 4 bases and 1 base respectively, with 11 bases between them. The length of the CDR3 is 15 residues. The CDR3 DNA reads as TGTGCCAGCAGTGCGACAGGCGGTTCTGGAAACACCATATATTTT. Translating gives CASSATGGSGNTIYF.

The CDR3 here is CASSDITTSGVVYNEQFF. Written as DNA, the CDR3 is TGTGCCAGCAGCGACATAACGACTAGCGGGGTGGTCTACAATGAGCAGTTCTTC. This chain links TRBV27 with TRBJ2-1; TRBD2 agrees at 11 bases. CDR1 MNHEY and CDR2 SMNVEV come from the germline V gene (reference sequence). The J segment lost 3 bases and the V segment lost 6 bases, leaving 13 bases of the junction unmatched. The CDR3 is 18 residues long.

The count of this clone is one. The chain employs TRBV25-1 and TRBJ2-7; maybe TRBD1 (5 bases). The CDR3 is 15 amino acids. Germline-derived CDR1 and CDR2 are MGHDK and SYGVNS. V lost 1 base and J 1 base, leaving 11 bases between the germline ends. The CDR3 nucleotides are TGTGCCAGCAGTGAATGGGGCGCGACTTCCTACGAGCAGTACTTC. Its protein is CASSEWGATSYEQYF.

The genes are TRBV10-3 and TRBJ1-2; 8 bases are a match to TRBD1. This CDR3 has 12 residues. Per the germline V gene, CDR1 is ENHRY and CDR2 is SYGVKD. Trimming took 0 bases from V and 10 from J; bases not matched to a gene: 1. This CDR3 reads CAISESTGDYTF. The DNA for the CDR3 is TGTGCCATCAGTGAGTCGACAGGGGACTACACCTTC.

The table lists this clone with a few counts. The chain is built from TRBV2 and TRBJ2-2, with TRBD1 matching over 8 bases. The germline V gene has CDR1 SNHLY and CDR2 FYNNEI. CDR3 length: 14 residues. After removal of 6 bases from V and 6 bases from J, the junction contained 6 bases not matched to a gene. CDR3 residues: CASRDRATAGELFF. The CDR3 DNA is TGTGCCAGCAGGGACAGGGCGACCGCCGGGGAGCTGTTTTTT.

The chain joins TRBV25-1 to TRBJ1-3; D may be TRBD1 (5 bases). The CDR3 covers 14 residues. Germline CDR1 reads MGHDK; CDR2 reads SYGVNS. V was clipped by 5 bases and J by 4 bases, with 12 bases between them. For the CDR3, the DNA is TGTGCCAGCAGTCAAGCAGGGTCGGGAAACACCATATATTTT. This codes for CASSQAGSGNTIYF. The full variable domain, its missing parts supplied by reference TRBV25-1 and TRBJ1-3, is EADIYQTPRYLVIGTGKKITLECSQTMGHDKMYWYQQDPGMELHLIHYSYGVNSTEKGDLSSESTVSRIRTEHFPLTLESARPSHTSQYLCASSQAGSGNTIYFGEGSWLTVV.

The count of this clone is one. The genes are TRBV2 and TRBJ1-1; 9 positions match TRBD1. V was clipped by 6 bases and J by 10 bases; unmatched bases: 6. Germline assignment: CDR1 SNHLY and CDR2 FYNNEI. The CDR3 contains 12 residues. CDR3 sequence (DNA): TGTGCCAGCAGAGCTACAGGGGGCTTAGCTTTCTTT. Protein sequence: CASRATGGLAFF.

This rearrangement joins TRBV7-9 to TRBJ2-3, with TRBD2 identical over 10 bases. The CDR3 extends over 15 amino acids. Germline loops: CDR1 SEHNR, CDR2 FQNEAQ (reference sequence). V lost 2 bases and J lost 4; bases outside the gene matches: 3. The CDR3 bases are TGTGCCAGCAGCTTACTAGCGGGAGTTGCAGATACGCAGTATTTT. The encoded protein is CASSLLAGVADTQYF.

The rearrangement uses TRBV5-1 and TRBJ1-2; TRBD1 is a possible D gene (5 bases). Between the trimmed V and J ends, which lost 3 bases and 2 bases, there was a span of 14 bases. Germline loops: CDR1 SGHRS, CDR2 YFSETQ. This CDR3 region has 15 residues. The CDR3 loop is CASSSPGTSNYGYTF. CDR3 coding DNA: TGCGCCAGCAGCTCGCCCGGGACTTCCAACTATGGCTACACCTTC.

The chain uses TRBV6-5 and TRBJ2-1, with TRBD1 matching over 9 bases. The CDR3 spans 15 residues. J gave up 6 bases and V 5 bases, and 8 bases lay outside the gene matches. CDR1 is MNHEY, CDR2 SVGAGI, per germline. The CDR3 region has the DNA TGTGCCAGCAGTATGACTCCGGACAGGGGCAATGAGCAGTTCTTC. Protein sequence: CASSMTPDRGNEQFF.

The V gene is TRBV5-4, the J gene TRBJ2-1; 10 bases fit TRBD1. CDR3 length: 15 residues. Germline V gives CDR1 SGHNT, CDR2 YYREEE (reference sequence). J was trimmed by 10 bases and V by 0 bases; bases with no gene match: 7. CDR3 DNA sequence: TGTGCCAGCAGCTTGGATGCCTTGACAGGGGGCGAGCAGTTCTTC. It translates to CASSLDALTGGEQFF.

This rearrangement joins TRBV15 to TRBJ2-5; TRBD2 is a possible D gene (6 bases). Trimming took off 0 bases at V and 1 base at J, with 12 bases between the two ends. CDR1 and CDR2 from the germline V gene are LNHNV and YYDKDF (reference sequence). The CDR3 has 16 residues. The CDR3: CATSRELAAIQETQYF. DNA for the CDR3: TGTGCCACCAGCAGAGAATTAGCGGCTATCCAAGAGACCCAGTACTTC.

This clone was detected once. The chain uses TRBV3-1 (or the pseudogene TRBV3-2) and TRBJ1-1; D is undetermined. The germline V gene encodes CDR1 LGHDT and CDR2 YNNKEL (reference sequence). The V end was cut by 1 base, the J end by 0 bases, with 9 bases between. This CDR3 has 15 amino acids. CDR3 in DNA: TGTGCCAGCAGCCAAGGGTCAGTAATGAACACTGAAGCTTTCTTT. Protein product: CASSQGSVMNTEAFF.

The V and J genes are TRBV7-9 and TRBJ2-7; D is ambiguous. The CDR3 contains 16 residues. CDR1 is SEHNR and CDR2 is FQNEAQ in the germline V gene (reference sequence). The V end lost 1 base, the J end lost 1 base, and 14 bases lay between the germline ends. In DNA, the CDR3 is TGTGCCAGCAGCTTAGTCGTGAGTGGTTTATCCTACGAGCAGTACTTC. It encodes CASSLVVSGLSYEQYF. Filled out from reference TRBV7-9 and TRBJ2-7, the complete variable domain reads DTGVSQNPRHKITKRGQNVTFRCDPISEHNRLYWYRQTLGQGPEFLTYFQNEAQLEKSRLLSDRFSAERPKGSFSTLEIQRTEQGDSAMYLCASSLVVSGLSYEQYFGPGTRLTVT.

J is TRBJ2-1 and V is TRBV4-1, with TRBD2 identical over 8 bases. The CDR3 consists of 16 residues. J was trimmed by 4 bases and V by 2 bases; bases with no gene match: 7. Germline CDR1 and CDR2: MGHRA and YSYEKL. The CDR3 is CASSQTSGSVYNEQFF. The CDR3 bases are TGCGCCAGCAGCCAAACCAGCGGGAGTGTGTACAATGAGCAGTTCTTC.

This clone was found a few times. The chain combines TRBV27 with TRBJ1-6; D is undetermined. The CDR3 length is 13 residues. Trimming cost V 4 bases and J 7 bases, with 8 bases left between them. CDR1 and CDR2 (germline): MNHEY, SMNVEV (reference sequence). This CDR3 reads CASSYRENSPLHF. The CDR3 DNA reads TGTGCCAGCAGTTACCGGGAAAATTCACCCCTCCACTTT.

This clone is a singleton in its sample. The rearrangement joins TRBV19 to TRBJ2-5; 8 positions match TRBD2. The CDR3 length is 16 residues. Losses at the gene ends were 3 bases for V and 2 bases for J; bases not matched to a gene: 8. CDR1 is LNHDA, CDR2 SQIVND, per germline (reference sequence). The CDR3, as DNA: TGTGCCAGTAGTATCACCGGGACTAGAGGGCAAGAGACCCAGTACTTC. Protein: CASSITGTRGQETQYF.